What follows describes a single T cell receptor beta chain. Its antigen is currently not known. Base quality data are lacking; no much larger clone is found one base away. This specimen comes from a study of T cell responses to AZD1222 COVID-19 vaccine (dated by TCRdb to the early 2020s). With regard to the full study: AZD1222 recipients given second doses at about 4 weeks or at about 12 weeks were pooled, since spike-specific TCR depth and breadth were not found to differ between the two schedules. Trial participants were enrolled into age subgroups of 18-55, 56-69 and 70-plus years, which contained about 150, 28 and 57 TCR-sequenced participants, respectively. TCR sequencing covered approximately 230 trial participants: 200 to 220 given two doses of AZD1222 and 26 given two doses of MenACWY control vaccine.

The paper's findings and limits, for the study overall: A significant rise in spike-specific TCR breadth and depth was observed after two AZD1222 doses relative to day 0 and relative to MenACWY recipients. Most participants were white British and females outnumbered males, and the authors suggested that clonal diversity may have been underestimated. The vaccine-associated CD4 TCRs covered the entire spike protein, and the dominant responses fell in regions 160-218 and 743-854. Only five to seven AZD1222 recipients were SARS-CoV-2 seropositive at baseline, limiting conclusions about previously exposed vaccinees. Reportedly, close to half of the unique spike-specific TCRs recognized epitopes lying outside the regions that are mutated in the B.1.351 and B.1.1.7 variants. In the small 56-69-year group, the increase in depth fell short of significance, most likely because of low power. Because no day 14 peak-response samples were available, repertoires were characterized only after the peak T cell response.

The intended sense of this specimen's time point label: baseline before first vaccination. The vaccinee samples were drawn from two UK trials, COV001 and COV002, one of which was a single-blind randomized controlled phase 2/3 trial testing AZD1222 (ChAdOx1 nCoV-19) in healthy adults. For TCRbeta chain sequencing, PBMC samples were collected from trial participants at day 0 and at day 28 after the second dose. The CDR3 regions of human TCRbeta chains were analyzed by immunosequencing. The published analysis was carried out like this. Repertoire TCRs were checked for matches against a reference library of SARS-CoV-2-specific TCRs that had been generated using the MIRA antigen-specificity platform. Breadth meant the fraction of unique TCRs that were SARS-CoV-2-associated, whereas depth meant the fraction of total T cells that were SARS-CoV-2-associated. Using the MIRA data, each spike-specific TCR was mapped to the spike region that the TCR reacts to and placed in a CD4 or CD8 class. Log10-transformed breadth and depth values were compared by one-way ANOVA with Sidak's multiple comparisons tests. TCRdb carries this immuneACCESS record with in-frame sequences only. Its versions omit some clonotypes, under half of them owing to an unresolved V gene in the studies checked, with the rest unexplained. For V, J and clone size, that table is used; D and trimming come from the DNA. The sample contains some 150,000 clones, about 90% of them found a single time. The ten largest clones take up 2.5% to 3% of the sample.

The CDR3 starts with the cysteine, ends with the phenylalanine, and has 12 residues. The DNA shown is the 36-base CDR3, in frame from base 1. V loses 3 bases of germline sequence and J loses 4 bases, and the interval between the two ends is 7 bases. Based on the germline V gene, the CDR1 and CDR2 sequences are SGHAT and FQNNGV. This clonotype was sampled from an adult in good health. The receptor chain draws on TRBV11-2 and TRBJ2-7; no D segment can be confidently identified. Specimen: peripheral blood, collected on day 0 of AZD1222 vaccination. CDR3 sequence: CASSFPAYEQYF. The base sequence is TGTGCCAGCAGCTTCCCAGCATACGAGCAGTACTTC.